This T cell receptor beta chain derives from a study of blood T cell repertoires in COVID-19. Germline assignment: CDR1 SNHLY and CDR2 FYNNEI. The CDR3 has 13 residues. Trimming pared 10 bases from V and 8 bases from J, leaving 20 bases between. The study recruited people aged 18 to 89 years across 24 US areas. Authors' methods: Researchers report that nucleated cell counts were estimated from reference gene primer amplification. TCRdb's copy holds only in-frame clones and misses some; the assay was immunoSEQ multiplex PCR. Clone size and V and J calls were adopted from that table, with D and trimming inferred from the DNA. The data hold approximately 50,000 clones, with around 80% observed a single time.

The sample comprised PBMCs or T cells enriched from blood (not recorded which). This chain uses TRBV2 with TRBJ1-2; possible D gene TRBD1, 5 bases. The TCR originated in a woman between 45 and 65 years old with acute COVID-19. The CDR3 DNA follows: TGTGCCACCCAAGGGTATTCCAGGGAAGGCTACACCTTC. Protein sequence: CATQGYSREGYTF.